The 27 T cell receptor beta chains in this list originate from one sample, sequenced in a study of cytomegalovirus exposure and HLA in healthy donors (TCRdb year 2017). Library creation used the immunoSEQ multiplex PCR assay. The multiplex PCR relied on a mix of 60 forward primers for TCR Vbeta segments and 13 reverse primers for TCR Jbeta segments. TCRdb holds this immuneACCESS table with in-frame rearrangements only. Some clones are missing; in checked studies, unresolved V genes explain under half, and the rest has no known cause. Within this sample are 150,000 to 200,000 clones, with 60% to 80% of them counted one time only. Of the sample, approximately 0.89% falls within the top ten clones. Sample: PBMCs. Every receptor here comes from a woman aged 50 to 65 in good health and CMV-seropositive.

V usage is TRBV19 and J usage is TRBJ2-7; 7 nucleotides agree with TRBD1. V trimming: 7 bases; J trimming: 7 bases; junction bases outside the gene matches: 4. The CDR3 has 11 residues. Germline CDR1 is LNHDA and CDR2 is SQIVND (reference sequence). DNA for the CDR3: TGTGCCAGTACCGACAGGGAAGAGCAGTACTTC. Encoded protein: CASTDREEQYF. Complete variable domain (other parts from reference TRBV19 and TRBJ2-7): DGGITQSPKYLFRKEGQNVTLSCEQNLNHDAMYWYRQDPGQGLRLIYYSQIVNDFQKGDIAEGYSVSREKKESFPLTVTSAQKNPTAFYLCASTDREEQYFGPGTRLTVT.

This sequence joins TRBV7-2 and TRBJ2-6; D not resolved. Per germline, CDR1 SGHTA and CDR2 FQGNSA. This CDR3 has 16 residues. V gave up 5 bases and J gave up 0 bases, with 11 bases separating them. The CDR3 loop reads CASSRVLTSGANVLTF. In DNA form, the CDR3 reads TGTGCCAGCAGCAGAGTACTCACCTCTGGGGCCAACGTCCTGACTTTC.

This chain uses TRBV4-1 with TRBJ1-2; D not resolved. CDR3 length equals 12 residues. CDR1 is MGHRA and CDR2 is YSYEKL in the germline V gene. The V and J ends lost 4 bases and 7 bases respectively, with 10 bases between them. DNA of the CDR3: TGCGCCAGCAGCCGACATAATAGTGGCTACACCTTC. Translation gives CASSRHNSGYTF.

The chain couples TRBV6-5 to TRBJ2-7, with TRBD2 as a possible D gene (7 bases). Trimming removed 0 bases from V and 1 base from J, with 10 bases in between. This CDR3 has 15 residues. Germline loops: CDR1 MNHEY, CDR2 SVGAGI. CDR3 region: CASSYSGGASYEQYF. CDR3 in DNA: TGTGCCAGCAGTTACTCGGGGGGGGCTTCCTACGAGCAGTACTTC.

This chain uses TRBV12-5 with TRBJ1-1; a possible D gene is TRBD1 (5 bases). With 4 bases removed from V and 1 base from J, the gap between germline ends came to 13 bases. CDR3 length: 15 residues. Germline V CDR1 and CDR2: LGHNT, FRNRAP. The CDR3 sequence: CASGSSFRENTEAFF. CDR3 coding DNA: TGTGCTAGTGGTTCTTCCTTCAGGGAGAACACTGAAGCTTTCTTT.

This sequence joins TRBV6-6 and TRBJ1-5; D uncertain. Germline CDR1 and CDR2: MNHNY and SVGAGI (reference sequence). V gave up 7 bases and J gave up 6 bases, with 19 bases separating them. CDR3 length equals 15 residues. The CDR3 region has the DNA TGTGCCAGCACCCCTTCCCTGAGTCGAGGTCAGCCCCAGCATTTT. Protein product: CASTPSLSRGQPQHF.

This sequence joins TRBV28 and TRBJ2-7, with TRBD1 identical over 12 bases. Germline assignment: CDR1 MDHEN and CDR2 SYDVKM. The length of the CDR3 is 15 residues. The junction had 5 bases not matched to a gene; V was cut back by 6 bases and J by 2 bases. The CDR3 DNA reads TGTGCCAGCAGGTCCGGGACAGGGGGCCCCTACGAGCAGTACTTC. It codes for CASRSGTGGPYEQYF.

V is TRBV2 and J is TRBJ2-5, with D perhaps TRBD1 (6 bases). The ends were cut back, 3 bases at V and 2 bases at J, with 10 bases in the middle. The germline gives CDR1 SNHLY, CDR2 FYNNEI. The CDR3 totals 14 residues. The CDR3 region is CASSDNRDQETQYF. In DNA, the CDR3 is TGTGCCAGCAGTGATAACAGGGATCAAGAGACCCAGTACTTC.

This rearrangement joins TRBV11-2 to TRBJ2-7; 8 bases are shared with TRBD1. Germline V gene lookup returns CDR1 SGHAT and CDR2 FQNNGV. The CDR3 has 17 amino acids. The junction had 12 bases not matched to a gene; V was cut back by 4 bases and J by 1 base. The CDR3 loop reads CASSSWPTGVFSYEQYF. The CDR3 nucleotides are TGTGCCAGCAGCTCCTGGCCGACAGGGGTGTTTTCCTACGAGCAGTACTTC. Complete variable domain (other parts from reference TRBV11-2 and TRBJ2-7): EAGVAQSPRYKIIEKRQSVAFWCNPISGHATLYWYQQILGQGPKLLIQFQNNGVVDDSQLPKDRFSAERLKGVDSTLKIQPAKLEDSAVYLCASSSWPTGVFSYEQYFGPGTRLTVT.

V usage is TRBV6-5 and J usage is TRBJ2-2, with 7 nucleotides matching TRBD1. CDR1 is MNHEY and CDR2 is SVGAGI in the germline V gene. V gave up 6 bases and J gave up 6 bases; unmatched junction bases: 10. The CDR3 is made up of 15 amino acids. This CDR3 reads CASSSDRVRAGELFF. Written as DNA, the CDR3 is TGTGCCAGCAGCTCTGACAGGGTTAGGGCCGGGGAGCTGTTTTTT.

This sequence joins TRBV27 and TRBJ2-5, with D possibly being TRBD1 (7 bases). The CDR3 extends over 18 amino acids. Germline lookup yields CDR1 MNHEY and CDR2 SMNVEV (reference sequence). Trimming removed 2 bases from V and 5 bases from J, with 24 bases in between. The CDR3 DNA reads TGTGCCAGCAGTTTAGGTTTAAGTGGGCAGGGGGAGGATGAGACCCAGTACTTC. The encoded protein is CASSLGLSGQGEDETQYF.

This chain uses TRBV7-2 with TRBJ2-3; 9 bases are a match to TRBD2. The CDR3 covers 16 residues. The V segment lost 5 bases and the J segment 1 base; nucleotides outside the gene matches: 7. Germline V lookup: CDR1 SGHTA, CDR2 FQGNSA. CDR3 DNA: TGTGCCAGCAGCCGACTAGCGGTCCCGGGCACAGATACGCAGTATTTT. Translation gives CASSRLAVPGTDTQYF.

The gene calls are TRBV5-1 and TRBJ2-3; 7 bases line up with TRBD2. V dropped 2 bases and J dropped 2; count of bases not matched to a gene: 8. CDR3 size: 16 residues. The germline V gene encodes CDR1 SGHRS and CDR2 YFSETQ. CDR3 nucleotide sequence: TGCGCCAGCAGCTTAATTTCAGCGGGGCTCACAGATACGCAGTATTTT. Amino acids: CASSLISAGLTDTQYF.

The genes are TRBV7-2 and TRBJ1-3, with a weak D call TRBD1 (6 bases). Trimming took off 5 bases at V and 1 base at J, with 6 bases between the two ends. Looked up from germline, CDR1 is SGHTA and CDR2 is FQGNSA. This CDR3 has 13 amino acids. CDR3 in amino acids: CASSRGSGNTIYF. The CDR3 bases are TGTGCCAGCAGCAGGGGGTCTGGAAACACCATATATTTT.

The J gene is TRBJ2-5, the V gene TRBV27; D is perhaps TRBD1 (5 bases). Germline V CDR1 and CDR2: MNHEY, SMNVEV (reference sequence). The ends were cut back, 2 bases at V and 1 base at J, with 8 bases in the middle. The CDR3 has 14 residues. CDR3 protein: CASSLAGPQETQYF. CDR3 coding DNA: TGTGCCAGCAGTTTAGCAGGGCCCCAAGAGACCCAGTACTTC.

CDR3 coding DNA: TGTGCCAGCTCACCACTGACTACCAATGAGCAGTTCTTC. Translation: CASSPLTTNEQFF. This sequence joins TRBV18 and TRBJ2-1; perhaps TRBD2 as D (5 bases). Germline V gene lookup returns CDR1 KGHSH and CDR2 LQKENI. With 1 base removed from V and 6 bases from J, the gap between germline ends came to 7 bases. This CDR3 is 13 amino acids long.

The count of this clone is one. V gene TRBV28 combines with J gene TRBJ1-2; 7 bases are shared with TRBD1. Trimming cost V 8 bases and J 5 bases; bases outside gene matches: 11. The CDR3 extends over 14 amino acids. Germline V lookup: CDR1 MDHEN, CDR2 SYDVKM. For the CDR3, the DNA is TGTGCCAGCGCAATCACAACAGGGGCATATGGCTACACCTTC. It encodes CASAITTGAYGYTF.

The chain joins TRBV7-9 to TRBJ2-2; D might be TRBD1 (5 bases). The germline V gene has CDR1 SEHNR and CDR2 FQNEAQ (reference sequence). The CDR3 is 17 amino acids. V lost 2 bases and J 4 bases, leaving 17 bases between the germline ends. CDR3 bases: TGTGCCAGCAGCTTAAAGGGAAGGGGCCGAGTCACCGGGGAGCTGTTTTTT. This codes for CASSLKGRGRVTGELFF.

This rearrangement joins TRBV5-4 to TRBJ2-7; 10 bases map to TRBD2. The length of the CDR3 is 15 residues. CDR1 is SGHNT and CDR2 is YYREEE in the germline V gene (reference sequence). V shed 0 bases and J 6 bases; nucleotides not matched to a gene: 6. This CDR3 is CASSLGTTSGIEQYF. The CDR3 coding sequence is TGTGCCAGCAGCTTGGGAACCACTAGCGGGATCGAGCAGTACTTC.

This clone was detected only a few times. The chain couples TRBV4-3 to TRBJ1-1; D perhaps matches TRBD1 (6 bases). With 9 bases removed from V and 1 base from J, the gap between germline ends came to 6 bases. This CDR3 has 11 residues. CDR1 and CDR2 from the germline V gene are LGHNA and YSLEER. CDR3 DNA sequence: TGCGCCAGAGGGGGGAACACTGAAGCTTTCTTT. It is translated as CARGGNTEAFF.

The gene calls are TRBV28 and TRBJ1-2; TRBD1 might be the D (5 bases). The CDR3 has 15 amino acids. Per the germline V gene, CDR1 is MDHEN and CDR2 is SYDVKM. V was trimmed by 2 bases and J by 5 bases, leaving 15 bases between them. The CDR3 sequence: CASSLPGNPSYGYTF. For the CDR3, the DNA is TGTGCCAGCAGTTTACCAGGGAACCCGTCTTATGGCTACACCTTC.

About this clone itself: This specimen includes other DNA sequences encoding the same CDR3. V is TRBV25-1 and J is TRBJ2-7; 7 positions match TRBD1. CDR3 length: 13 residues. The germline V gene has CDR1 MGHDK and CDR2 SYGVNS. Trimming removed 4 bases from V and 0 bases from J; junction bases left unmatched: 0. CDR3 DNA sequence: TGTGCCAGCAGTGCAGGGGGCTCCTACGAGCAGTACTTC. It encodes CASSAGGSYEQYF.

The chain is built from TRBV6-1 and TRBJ1-1, with unresolved D. The CDR3 length is 15 residues. V was pared by 1 base and J by 4 bases, with 13 bases between. Looked up from germline, CDR1 is MNHNS and CDR2 is SASEGT. The CDR3 reads CASSEEWALRTEAFF. DNA of the CDR3: TGTGCCAGCAGTGAAGAATGGGCGCTCCGCACTGAAGCTTTCTTT.

The chain recombines TRBV18 with TRBJ1-3; no reliable D call. The V gene lost 3 bases and the J gene lost 0 bases, with 12 bases spanning the gap. The CDR3 contains 16 residues. Germline assignment: CDR1 KGHSH and CDR2 LQKENI. Written as DNA, the CDR3 is TGTGCCAGCTCACCGACTGGCCCACACTCTGGAAACACCATATATTTT. This gives the protein CASSPTGPHSGNTIYF.

This clone turned up a few times. This sequence joins TRBV5-6 and TRBJ1-5; D is unclear. Trimming cost V 2 bases and J 0 bases, with 6 bases left between them. Germline loops: CDR1 SGHDT, CDR2 YYEEEE. The CDR3 totals 14 residues. The CDR3 protein is CASSFGDSNQPQHF. The CDR3 DNA is TGTGCCAGCAGCTTCGGAGATAGCAATCAGCCCCAGCATTTT.

This chain links TRBV5-1 with TRBJ1-3; possible D gene TRBD1, 5 bases. From germline, CDR1 is SGHRS and CDR2 YFSETQ. The CDR3 extends over 16 amino acids. V lost 3 bases, J lost 0 bases, and 13 bases lay in between. CDR3 bases: TGCGCCAGCAGCTCCGGCGGGACCCGCTCTGGAAACACCATATATTTT. It yields the protein CASSSGGTRSGNTIYF.

CDR3: CASSSTLKGAGQPQHF. CDR3 in DNA: TGTGCCAGCAGCTCCACACTGAAGGGAGCGGGGCAGCCCCAGCATTTT. The V and J genes are TRBV7-9 and TRBJ1-5; no clear D gene. Germline-derived CDR1 and CDR2 are SEHNR and FQNEAQ (reference sequence). V was pared by 4 bases and J by 7 bases, with 20 bases between. This CDR3 is 16 amino acids long.